This passage covers 8 T cell receptor beta chains from one sample sequenced in a study of monozygotic twins with inflammatory bowel disease (dated by TCRdb to between 2019 and 2020). Library prep was done by 5' RACE. The reads were generated on an Illumina HiSeq 2500. Each CDR3 protein sequence appears as one entry after TCRdb reprocessed the reads, and no DNA is included. The table for this sample records 170,000 or so distinct CDR3 sequences. The leading ten clones occupy 6% to 9.5% of the sample. Sequencing was done on a sample of blood. The receptor source for this set is a human donor with ulcerative colitis or Crohn's disease, or a healthy co-twin of an affected twin (not recorded which).

This chain joins TRBV3-1 and TRBJ1-1; the D gene TCRdb calls, TRBD1, cannot be checked with no DNA. CDR1 is LGHDT and CDR2 is YNNKEL in the germline V gene (reference sequence). This CDR3 is 14 amino acids long. CDR3 amino acids: CASSPQGLNTEAFF.

The chain links TRBV20-1 to TRBJ1-2; TCRdb outputs TRBD1, but without DNA this stays unchecked. Germline CDR1 and CDR2: DFQATT and SNEGSKA (reference sequence). The CDR3 covers 17 residues. The CDR3 is CSARGWGQGAGDYGYTF.

The chain links TRBV27 to TRBJ2-7; TCRdb outputs TRBD2, but without DNA this stays unchecked. Germline V gene sequence: CDR1 MNHEY, CDR2 SMNVEV (reference sequence). The CDR3 runs 14 residues. The chain's CDR3 is CASSLRRGAYEQYF.

The V and J genes are TRBV20-1 and TRBJ1-4; the D call from TCRdb, TRBD1, cannot be confirmed without DNA. This CDR3 has 14 amino acids. In germline, CDR1 is DFQATT, CDR2 SNEGSKA (reference sequence). The CDR3 sequence: CSAREGGGVEKLFF.

This chain links TRBV29-1 with TRBJ2-7; the TRBD2 assignment by TCRdb is unverifiable without DNA. CDR3 length equals 16 residues. Per germline, CDR1 SQVTM and CDR2 ANQGSEA. This CDR3 reads CSVRSSGGIQAYEQYF.

This chain links TRBV11-2 with TRBJ1-6. The CDR3 has 16 amino acids. Germline assignment: CDR1 SGHAT and CDR2 FQNNGV. The chain's CDR3 is CASSLESSVANSPLHF.

V gene TRBV7-9 combines with J gene TRBJ1-5; lacking DNA, the TRBD1 call made by TCRdb goes unchecked. The CDR3 is 16 amino acids. Germline V gives CDR1 SEHNR, CDR2 FQNEAQ (reference sequence). This chain's CDR3 is CASSAEQGRGNQPQHF.

The chain couples TRBV4-2 to TRBJ2-2; TCRdb outputs TRBD1, but without DNA this stays unchecked. CDR1 is LGHNA and CDR2 is YNFKEQ in the germline V gene. The CDR3 is made up of 16 amino acids. CDR3 residues: CASSPSDRPRSGELFF.